Following are 17 T cell receptor beta chains from one sample sequenced in a study of identical twins. Each CDR3 protein gets one entry after TCRdb re-called the 5' RACE reads with MiXCR. The data show under 400,000 distinct CDR3 sequences, 7% to 9.5% seen once. The sequenced sample was naive T cells sorted from blood. Receptors were obtained from a woman in her forties or fifties in good health.

This chain joins TRBV6-6 and TRBJ1-2; the match to TRBD1 covers 8 bases. V was pared by 4 bases and J by 4 bases, with 5 bases of the junction left unmatched. The CDR3 sequence is 14 residues long. Germline CDR1 is MNHNY and CDR2 is SVGAGI (reference sequence). The CDR3 DNA is TGTGCCAGCAGTTCGCAGGGGGCGGGCTATGGCTACACCTTC. It specifies CASSSQGAGYGYTF.

The chain carries TRBV12-3 or TRBV12-4 and TRBJ2-1; D gene uncertain. Trimming removed 6 bases at V and 4 bases at J, with 22 bases between. The CDR3 has 17 residues. CDR3 DNA: TGTGCCAGCAGACGAGCAAAACCGGGCCCGACATACAATGAGCAGTTCTTC. Its protein is CASRRAKPGPTYNEQFF.

This clonotype was seen many times. The junction does not match germline at one end; this may be a read error. The rearrangement joins TRBV7-6 to TRBJ1-4; maybe TRBD1 (5 bases). CDR3 length: 15 residues. Germline CDR1 reads SGHVS; CDR2 reads FNYEAQ. DNA of the CDR3: TGTGCCAGCAGCTTAATAACAGGTTCTAACGAAAAACTGTTTTTT. It encodes CASSLITGSNEKLFF.

This clonotype was seen at least ten times. The chain couples TRBV12-3 or TRBV12-4 to TRBJ2-7; 7 positions match TRBD2. The CDR3 spans 14 residues. V dropped 1 base and J dropped 6; count of bases not matched to a gene: 6. CDR3 in amino acids: CASSLGQGGREQYF. For the CDR3, the DNA is TGTGCCAGCAGTTTAGGCCAGGGAGGGCGCGAGCAGTACTTC.

This clonotype was observed at least ten times. The chain combines TRBV3-1 with TRBJ1-5; D may be TRBD1 (5 bases). V was clipped by 0 bases and J by 2 bases, with 20 bases between them. The CDR3 runs 19 residues. Germline CDR1 and CDR2: LGHDT and YNNKEL (reference sequence). The CDR3 sequence is CASSQDLSDIWAGNQPQHF. CDR3 coding DNA: TGTGCCAGCAGCCAAGATCTGTCGGACATTTGGGCGGGCAATCAGCCCCAGCATTTT.

This clonotype came up a few times. The chain combines TRBV10-3 with TRBJ2-2, with D perhaps TRBD1 (5 bases). CDR1 is ENHRY, CDR2 SYGVKD, per germline. This CDR3 contains 15 residues. The germline V and J ends were trimmed by 0 bases and 0 bases, with 5 bases remaining between them. The CDR3 coding sequence is TGTGCCATCAGTGAGTCGACAGCGAACACCGGGGAGCTGTTTTTT. This encodes CAISESTANTGELFF.

This clonotype was seen at least ten times. The V and J genes are TRBV5-6 and TRBJ1-1, with D maybe TRBD1 (5 bases). This CDR3 region has 14 residues. V was shortened by 4 bases and J by 4 bases, with 14 bases between the two germline ends. Germline V lookup: CDR1 SGHDT, CDR2 YYEEEE. CDR3 loop: CASSPDGGSTEAFF. The CDR3 DNA reads as TGTGCCAGCAGCCCGGACGGGGGATCCACTGAAGCTTTCTTT.

Only a few counts were recorded for this clonotype. V gene TRBV29-1 combines with J gene TRBJ2-2; D is unresolved. CDR3 length: 13 residues. Germline V lookup: CDR1 SQVTM, CDR2 ANQGSEA. V was pared by 4 bases and J by 1 base, with 7 bases between. In DNA, the CDR3 is TGCAGCGTTGTCCGACAGAACACCGGGGAGCTGTTTTTT. Its protein product is CSVVRQNTGELFF.

This clonotype was counted ten times or more. The chain uses TRBV5-1 and TRBJ1-2, with D perhaps TRBD1 (5 bases). The CDR3 has 14 amino acids. Trimming cost V 2 bases and J 2 bases, with 10 bases left between them. CDR1 and CDR2 (germline): SGHRS, YFSETQ. The CDR3 coding sequence is TGCGCCAGCAGCTTAGCAGGGAAAAACTATGGCTACACCTTC. Its translation is CASSLAGKNYGYTF.

In this sample, this clonotype turned up many times. This rearrangement joins TRBV27 to TRBJ2-3, with TRBD2 matching over 13 bases. This CDR3 has 16 residues. Trimming at V came to 4 bases and at J to 4 bases, leaving 5 bases not matched to a gene. Germline V lookup: CDR1 MNHEY, CDR2 SMNVEV (reference sequence). CDR3 DNA sequence: TGTGCCAGCAGTTCCCCACTAGCGGGAGGGGCAGATACGCAGTATTTT. Translated: CASSSPLAGGADTQYF.

Concerning this clonotype: The conserved final phenylalanine or tryptophan is absent from the CDR3, which likely points to a read error. This chain uses TRBV24-1 with TRBJ2-1, with no clear D. CDR3 length: 13 residues. Trimming shortened V by 12 bases and J by 9 bases, and 20 bases separated the two germline ends. From germline, CDR1 is KGHDR and CDR2 SFDVKD. CDR3 sequence reads: CAASASGLGEQFY. CDR3 DNA sequence: TGTGCCGCCTCAGCTAGTGGGTTGGGTGAGCAGTTCTAC.

A word on this clonotype: One end of the junction fails to match germline, which may point to a read error. This chain uses TRBV4-1 with TRBJ2-1; 12 bases are shared with TRBD2. This CDR3 is 15 amino acids long. CDR1 MGHRA and CDR2 YSYEKL come from the germline V gene. Here the CDR3 reads CASSPGLAGNNEQFF. CDR3 nucleotide sequence: TGCGCCAGCAGCCCTGGACTAGCGGGGAACAACGAGCAGTTCTTC.

A few counts support this clonotype. V usage is TRBV25-1 and J usage is TRBJ2-2; TRBD1 matches at 7 bases. The V and J ends lost 6 bases and 4 bases, in that order; junction bases with no gene match: 8. From germline, CDR1 is MGHDK and CDR2 SYGVNS. The CDR3 covers 15 residues. The CDR3 DNA reads TGTGCCAGCAGAGGGACAGCCAGTCCCACCGGGGAGCTGTTTTTT. Its translation: CASRGTASPTGELFF.

This clonotype was counted ten times or more. The chain is built from TRBV11-2 and TRBJ1-2; 9 bases map to TRBD1. The V gene's germline CDR1 is SGHAT and CDR2 FQNNGV. The junction had 5 bases not matched to a gene; V was cut back by 3 bases and J by 6 bases. This CDR3 spans 14 amino acids. Here the CDR3 reads CASSFRTGVDGYTF. CDR3 nucleotide sequence: TGTGCCAGCAGCTTTCGGACAGGGGTCGATGGCTACACCTTC.

V usage is TRBV12-2 and J usage is TRBJ2-7; the table's TRBD1 call for D was not verified on the DNA. TRBV12-2 is recorded as a pseudogene. The CDR3 has 20 amino acids. The CDR3 bases are TGTGCAAGTCGCTTGAGAAGGGGGCGCAAACTAGCGGAAAGCTCCTACGAGCAGTACGTC. Encoded protein: CASRLRRGRKLAESSYEQYV.

In this sample, this clonotype turned up a few times. V gene TRBV20-1 combines with J gene TRBJ2-7; 10 bases agree with TRBD1. The CDR3 is made up of 13 amino acids. The J segment lost 5 bases and the V segment lost 7 bases, leaving 8 bases of the junction unmatched. Germline V lookup: CDR1 DFQATT, CDR2 SNEGSKA (reference sequence). CDR3: CSGFRDRGNEQYF. CDR3 sequence (DNA): TGCAGTGGGTTCCGGGACAGGGGCAACGAGCAGTACTTC.

This clonotype was counted a few times. This sequence joins TRBV6-4 and TRBJ2-2; D unresolved. The CDR3 runs to 13 residues. Deletions cut 1 base from V and 5 bases from J, with 5 bases between. Germline V gene lookup returns CDR1 MRHNA and CDR2 SNTAGT. In DNA, the CDR3 is TGTGCCAGCAGTGACTGGCTGACCGGGGAGCTGTTTTTT. Its protein is CASSDWLTGELFF.